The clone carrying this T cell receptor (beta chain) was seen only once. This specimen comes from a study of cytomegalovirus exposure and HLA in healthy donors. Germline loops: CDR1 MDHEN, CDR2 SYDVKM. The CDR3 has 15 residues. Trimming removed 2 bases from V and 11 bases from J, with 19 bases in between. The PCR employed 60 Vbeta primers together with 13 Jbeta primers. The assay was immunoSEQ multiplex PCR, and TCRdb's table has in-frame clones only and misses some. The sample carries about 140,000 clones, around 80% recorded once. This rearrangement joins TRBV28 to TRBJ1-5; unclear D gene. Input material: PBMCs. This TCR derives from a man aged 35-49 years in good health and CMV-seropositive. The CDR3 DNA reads TGTGCCAGCAGTTTACTGCTGGCCTCCAAGCGAGCCCAGCATTTT. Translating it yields CASSLLLASKRAQHF.